One sample yielded the 8 T cell receptor beta chains listed below, sequenced in a study of shared clonotypes between healthy human individuals. Method: immunoSEQ multiplex PCR; TCRdb's copy keeps in-frame clones and lacks some. The table shows 450,000 to 600,000 clones, with 75% to 85% occurring only once. The sequenced sample consisted of PBMCs. The source of these receptors is a woman in her thirties or forties in good health. Some clones in this sample may be carry-over from other donors' samples.

The chain is built from TRBV7-9 and TRBJ2-3; no firm D call. V was shortened by 10 bases and J by 0 bases, with 14 bases between the two germline ends. Germline V CDR1 and CDR2: SEHNR, FQNEAQ (reference sequence). The CDR3 extends over 14 amino acids. CDR3 sequence: CANTISYSTDTQYF. The CDR3 nucleotides read TGTGCCAACACCATTTCTTATAGCACAGATACGCAGTATTTT.

In its sample, this clone was seen once. J is TRBJ1-3 and V is TRBV28; TRBD1 aligns across 10 bases. This CDR3 is built from 15 residues. The junction had 10 bases not matched to a gene; V was cut back by 6 bases and J by 8 bases. Germline CDR1 reads MDHEN; CDR2 reads SYDVKM. CDR3 sequence reads: CASSRRTGGVHTIYF. The CDR3 DNA is TGTGCCAGCAGCAGGCGGACAGGGGGGGTACACACCATATATTTT.

The chain joins TRBV6-1 to TRBJ2-5; 9 nucleotides align to TRBD1. CDR3 length equals 13 residues. CDR1 and CDR2 (germline): MNHNS, SASEGT. After removal of 6 bases from V and 5 bases from J, the junction contained 4 bases not matched to a gene. CDR3: CASSLDRGETQYF. CDR3 sequence (DNA): TGTGCCAGCAGCCTAGACAGGGGGGAGACCCAGTACTTC.

V gene TRBV7-2 combines with J gene TRBJ2-7; perhaps TRBD2 as D (6 bases). Trimming shortened V by 3 bases and J by 3 bases, and 15 bases separated the two germline ends. The CDR3 is 15 amino acids. The V gene's germline CDR1 is SGHTA and CDR2 FQGNSA. The CDR3: CASSLFRGKGYEQYF. In DNA form, the CDR3 reads TGTGCCAGCAGCTTGTTTCGCGGGAAAGGCTACGAGCAGTACTTC.

This sequence joins TRBV5-4 and TRBJ2-3; 7 nucleotides agree with TRBD1. The V gene end was trimmed by 4 bases and the J gene end by 2 bases; junction bases not matched to a gene: 7. The CDR3 runs 15 residues. CDR1 is SGHNT, CDR2 YYREEE, per germline (reference sequence). The DNA of the CDR3 is TGTGCCAGCAGCCTGAGGACAGGTAACACAGATACGCAGTATTTT. Amino acids: CASSLRTGNTDTQYF.

This chain connects TRBV9 to TRBJ2-1; 9 nucleotides align to TRBD2. The CDR3 totals 14 residues. Germline V gene lookup returns CDR1 SGDLS and CDR2 YYNGEE. V trimming: 10 bases; J trimming: 8 bases; junction bases outside the gene matches: 13. The chain's CDR3 is CASAAGGPGDEQFF. The DNA for the CDR3 is TGTGCCTCGGCCGCGGGAGGGCCGGGTGATGAGCAGTTCTTC.

A single count supports this clone. This chain links TRBV5-1 with TRBJ2-1, with 8 bases identical to TRBD2. Germline lookup yields CDR1 SGHRS and CDR2 YFSETQ. The CDR3 has 18 residues. The J segment lost 0 bases and the V segment lost 0 bases, leaving 8 bases of the junction unmatched. The CDR3 nucleotides read TGCGCCAGCAGCTTGGGGGGACTAGTTGGGTCCTCCTACAATGAGCAGTTCTTC. It codes for CASSLGGLVGSSYNEQFF.

V is TRBV10-3 and J is TRBJ2-1; 14 nucleotides line up with TRBD2. Germline loops: CDR1 ENHRY, CDR2 SYGVKD. The J segment lost 7 bases and the V segment lost 6 bases, leaving 8 bases of the junction unmatched. The CDR3 covers 16 residues. CDR3 DNA sequence: TGTGCCATCAGCCCCCAGACTAGCGGGAGGGCGAATGAGCAGTTCTTC. Amino acids: CAISPQTSGRANEQFF.